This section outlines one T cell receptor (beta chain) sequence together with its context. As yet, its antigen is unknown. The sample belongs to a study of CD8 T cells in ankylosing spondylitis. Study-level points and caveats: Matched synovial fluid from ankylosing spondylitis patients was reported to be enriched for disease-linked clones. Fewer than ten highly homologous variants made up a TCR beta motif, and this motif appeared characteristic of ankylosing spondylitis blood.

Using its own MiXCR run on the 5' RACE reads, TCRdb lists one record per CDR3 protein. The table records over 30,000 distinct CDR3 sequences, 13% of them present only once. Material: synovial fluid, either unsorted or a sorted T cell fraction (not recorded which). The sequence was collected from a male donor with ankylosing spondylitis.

CDR3 sequence reads: CSATPSGSFYEQYF. CDR3 DNA: TGCAGTGCCACCCCGAGCGGGAGCTTCTACGAGCAGTACTTC. The chain couples TRBV20-1 to TRBJ2-7; 8 bases align to TRBD2. J gave up 3 bases and V 6 bases, and 10 bases lay outside the gene matches. The CDR3 spans 14 residues. Germline V lookup: CDR1 DFQATT, CDR2 SNEGSKA (reference sequence).